This T cell receptor beta chain was documented in a study of T cell responses to AZD1222 COVID-19 vaccine. The assay was immunoSEQ multiplex PCR, and TCRdb's table has in-frame clones only and misses some. The sample has tens of thousands of clones, approximately 92% seen once. Germline V CDR1 and CDR2: SGDLS, YYNGEE. The ends were cut back, 0 bases at V and 2 bases at J, with 5 bases in the middle. The CDR3 totals 13 residues. The source of this sequence is an adult who received the AZD1222 COVID-19 vaccine. Sequenced here: peripheral blood, sampled 28 days after the second AZD1222 dose. The V call is TRBV9, the J call TRBJ1-1, with no clear D. Written as DNA, the CDR3 is TGTGCCAGCAGCGTAGCGCATAACACTGAAGCTTTCTTT. Its translation: CASSVAHNTEAFF.